The clone carrying this T cell receptor beta chain was counted many times. These data belong to a study of T cells in Graves' hyperthyroidism and ophthalmopathy. This CDR3 has 18 residues. With 5 bases removed from V and 5 bases from J, the gap between germline ends came to 25 bases. Germline-derived CDR1 and CDR2 are SGHAT and FQNNGV. Amplified TCR beta CDR3 regions derived from RNA transcripts. First-round RT-PCR targeting the TCR CDR3 was performed with the HTBI primer set. TCRdb itself ran the multiplex PCR reads through MiXCR, one entry per CDR3 protein. The table lists around 300,000 distinct CDR3 sequences, roughly 15% of them singletons.

The sequenced sample consisted of blood. This TCR came from a woman between 40 and 50 years old with Graves' ophthalmopathy. J is TRBJ2-1 and V is TRBV11-2; TRBD1 is a possible D gene (5 bases). CDR3 nucleotide sequence: TGTGCCAGCAGCCTCTACCCCCAGGGTCGCAAGACCCACAATGAGCAGTTCTTC. Translation: CASSLYPQGRKTHNEQFF.